These T cell receptor beta chains were read from a single sample in a study of beta chain features in type 1 diabetes. Some clones are missing from TCRdb's copy, which holds only in-frame ones; the method was immunoSEQ multiplex PCR. Of around 710,000 clones listed, approximately 13% are singletons. Sequencing was done on a sample of naive CD4+ T cells from blood. Every receptor here comes from a young man with type 1 diabetes. The CDR3 runs from the conserved cysteine through the conserved F or W. D genes are given only for firm matches. Not every row has a clone size; where given, it reads once, few, many or a size class.

CDR3aa: CASSYSDSGPPETQYF; CDR3nt: TGTGCCAGCAGTTACTCGGATAGCGGGCCTCCAGAGACCCAGTACTTC; j_gene: TRBJ2-5; abundance: few; d_gene: TRBD2; v_gene: TRBV6-5
CDR3aa: CASRITGLPEAFF; CDR3nt: TGTGCCAGTAGGATAACAGGACTACCTGAAGCTTTCTTT; j_gene: TRBJ1-1; abundance: few; d_gene: NA; v_gene: TRBV19
CDR3aa: CASSQAPITRNEQFF; CDR3nt: TGCGCCAGCAGCCAAGCACCCATAACTCGCAATGAGCAGTTCTTC; j_gene: TRBJ2-1; abundance: NA; d_gene: NA; v_gene: TRBV4-3
CDR3aa: CASRTSPNEQFF; CDR3nt: TGTGCCTCCCGGACTAGCCCGAATGAGCAGTTCTTC; j_gene: TRBJ2-1; abundance: few; d_gene: TRBD2; v_gene: TRBV30
CDR3aa: CAWGGRSSGNTIYF; CDR3nt: TGTGCCTGGGGAGGCAGGAGCTCTGGAAACACCATATATTTT; j_gene: TRBJ1-3; abundance: few; d_gene: NA; v_gene: TRBV30
CDR3aa: CASSEGEQGNYGYTF; CDR3nt: TGTGCCAGCAGCGAGGGGGAACAGGGGAACTATGGCTACACCTTC; j_gene: TRBJ1-2; abundance: NA; d_gene: TRBD1; v_gene: TRBV9
CDR3aa: CSVGAPDYGYTF; CDR3nt: TGCAGCGTCGGGGCCCCTGACTATGGCTACACCTTC; j_gene: TRBJ1-2; abundance: NA; d_gene: NA; v_gene: TRBV29-1
CDR3aa: CASSSPGLGPQETQYF; CDR3nt: TGTGCCAGCAGCTCGCCGGGACTAGGCCCCCAAGAGACCCAGTACTTC; j_gene: TRBJ2-5; abundance: few; d_gene: TRBD2; v_gene: TRBV7-9
CDR3aa: CASSEEGYVLNSPLHF; CDR3nt: TGTGCCAGCAGTGAAGAAGGGTATGTCTTGAATTCACCCCTCCACTTT; j_gene: TRBJ1-6; abundance: NA; d_gene: NA; v_gene: TRBV2
CDR3aa: CASSLAPGTRTDTQYF; CDR3nt: TGTGCCAGCAGCTTAGCACCAGGGACCCGCACAGATACGCAGTATTTT; j_gene: TRBJ2-3; abundance: NA; d_gene: NA; v_gene: TRBV7-6
CDR3aa: CASSQDPRAYEQYF; CDR3nt: TGCGCCAGCAGCCAAGACCCCCGGGCCTACGAGCAGTACTTC; j_gene: TRBJ2-7; abundance: few; d_gene: NA; v_gene: TRBV4-3
CDR3aa: CASSQVSQASYNEQFF; CDR3nt: TGCGCCAGCAGCCAAGTGTCACAGGCGTCCTACAATGAGCAGTTCTTC; j_gene: TRBJ2-1; abundance: NA; d_gene: NA; v_gene: TRBV4-3
CDR3aa: CASSEAGPTRSPLHF; CDR3nt: TGTGCCAGCAGTGAAGCGGGACCGACCAGGTCACCCCTCCACTTT; j_gene: TRBJ1-6; abundance: NA; d_gene: NA; v_gene: TRBV2
CDR3aa: CASSEVTGPYTQYF; CDR3nt: TGTGCCAGCAGTGAAGTAACAGGACCCTATACGCAGTATTTT; j_gene: TRBJ2-3; abundance: NA; d_gene: NA; v_gene: TRBV6-1
CDR3aa: CASSTDVRDKTTDTQYF; CDR3nt: TGTGCCAGCAGTACCGACGTCCGGGACAAAACCACAGATACGCAGTATTTT; j_gene: TRBJ2-3; abundance: NA; d_gene: NA; v_gene: TRBV27
CDR3aa: CASSPWGRARTDTQYF; CDR3nt: TGTGCCAGCAGCCCCTGGGGCAGGGCGAGGACAGATACGCAGTATTTT; j_gene: TRBJ2-3; abundance: NA; d_gene: NA; v_gene: TRBV7-9
CDR3aa: CASSQDRTGVQPYTF; CDR3nt: TGTGCCAGCAGCCAAGATCGTACAGGGGTGCAGCCCTACACCTTC; j_gene: TRBJ1-2; abundance: few; d_gene: TRBD1; v_gene: TRBV4-2
CDR3aa: CASSTGRETSTDTQYF; CDR3nt: TGTGCCAGCAGTACGGGACGGGAAACTAGCACAGATACGCAGTATTTT; j_gene: TRBJ2-3; abundance: NA; d_gene: NA; v_gene: TRBV2
CDR3aa: CASSPETGKNTEAFF; CDR3nt: TGCGCCAGCAGCCCCGAGACAGGGAAGAACACTGAAGCTTTCTTT; j_gene: TRBJ1-1; abundance: few; d_gene: TRBD1; v_gene: TRBV5-1
CDR3aa: CASSVDRERGANVLTF; CDR3nt: TGTGCCAGCAGCGTAGATAGGGAGCGTGGGGCCAACGTCCTGACTTTC; j_gene: TRBJ2-6; abundance: few; d_gene: NA; v_gene: TRBV9
CDR3aa: CASNTLNSPLHF; CDR3nt: TGTGCCAGCAACACTCTTAATTCACCCCTCCACTTT; j_gene: TRBJ1-6; abundance: NA; d_gene: NA; v_gene: TRBV9
CDR3aa: CASSLFPGQRGSPSTDTQYF; CDR3nt: TGTGCCAGCAGCTTATTCCCCGGGCAGCGGGGGTCCCCTAGCACAGATACGCAGTATTTT; j_gene: TRBJ2-3; abundance: NA; d_gene: TRBD2; v_gene: TRBV7-8
CDR3aa: CSVTQGGRASF; CDR3nt: TGCAGCGTAACCCAAGGGGGTCGGGCCAGCTTC; j_gene: TRBJ2-7; abundance: few; d_gene: NA; v_gene: TRBV29-1
CDR3aa: CASSLAHGRVADTQYF; CDR3nt: TGTGCCAGCAGCTTAGCGCATGGCAGGGTGGCAGATACGCAGTATTTT; j_gene: TRBJ2-3; abundance: NA; d_gene: NA; v_gene: TRBV7-9
CDR3aa: CASSLGQYEQYF; CDR3nt: TGTGCCAGCAGCTTGGGACAGTACGAGCAGTACTTC; j_gene: TRBJ2-7; abundance: NA; d_gene: NA; v_gene: TRBV5-6
CDR3aa: CASSFRTGKKTGAYNEQFF; CDR3nt: TGTGCCAGCAGCTTTAGGACAGGAAAAAAAACGGGGGCCTACAATGAGCAGTTCTTC; j_gene: TRBJ2-1; abundance: NA; d_gene: NA; v_gene: TRBV7-6
CDR3aa: CASSLGGGTYEQYF; CDR3nt: TGTGCCAGCAGCTTAGGCGGCGGGACCTACGAGCAGTACTTC; j_gene: TRBJ2-7; abundance: NA; d_gene: NA; v_gene: TRBV7-2
CDR3aa: CASSSRTGGTYEQYF; CDR3nt: TGTGCCAGCAGCTCCCGGACAGGGGGAACCTACGAGCAGTACTTC; j_gene: TRBJ2-7; abundance: few; d_gene: TRBD1; v_gene: TRBV7-9
CDR3aa: CASSYIGQGGETQYF; CDR3nt: TGTGCCAGCAGCTACATTGGACAGGGTGGGGAGACCCAGTACTTC; j_gene: TRBJ2-5; abundance: few; d_gene: TRBD1; v_gene: TRBV11-2
CDR3aa: CASSEDLNTEAFF; CDR3nt: TGTGCCAGCAGTGAAGACTTGAACACTGAAGCTTTCTTT; j_gene: TRBJ1-1; abundance: few; d_gene: NA; v_gene: TRBV25-1
CDR3aa: CASSSSPGTGGEQYF; CDR3nt: TGTGCCAGCAGCTCCTCCCCCGGGACAGGGGGCGAGCAGTACTTC; j_gene: TRBJ2-7; abundance: NA; d_gene: TRBD1; v_gene: TRBV7-2
CDR3aa: CASSPGQSSYEQYF; CDR3nt: TGTGCCAGCTCCCCGGGACAGAGCTCCTACGAGCAGTACTTC; j_gene: TRBJ2-7; abundance: few; d_gene: TRBD1; v_gene: TRBV18